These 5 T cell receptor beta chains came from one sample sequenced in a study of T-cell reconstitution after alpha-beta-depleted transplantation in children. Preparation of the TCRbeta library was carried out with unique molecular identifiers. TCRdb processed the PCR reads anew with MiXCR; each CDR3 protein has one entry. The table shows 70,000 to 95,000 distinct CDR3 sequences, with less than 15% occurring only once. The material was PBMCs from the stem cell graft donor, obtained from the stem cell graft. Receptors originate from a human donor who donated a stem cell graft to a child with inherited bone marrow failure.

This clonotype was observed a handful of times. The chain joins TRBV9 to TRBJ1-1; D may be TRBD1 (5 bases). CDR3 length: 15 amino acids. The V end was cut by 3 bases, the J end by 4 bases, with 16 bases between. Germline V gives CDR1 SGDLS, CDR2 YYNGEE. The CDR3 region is CASSGGSSGPTEAFF. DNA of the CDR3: TGTGCCAGCAGCGGAGGTTCTTCGGGGCCCACTGAAGCTTTCTTT. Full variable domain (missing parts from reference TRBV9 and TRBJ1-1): DSGVTQTPKHLITATGQRVTLRCSPRSGDLSVYWYQQSLDQGLQFLIQYYNGEERAKGNILERFSAQQFPDLHSELNLSSLELGDSALYFCASSGGSSGPTEAFFGQGTRLTVV.

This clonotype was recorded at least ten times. For the CDR3, the DNA is TGTGCCAGCAGCTTAACCGAACGGACAGCAGGCACAGATACGCAGTATTTT. It specifies CASSLTERTAGTDTQYF. The V gene is TRBV7-2, the J gene TRBJ2-3; tentatively, D is TRBD1 (6 bases). Trimming took off 2 bases at V and 1 base at J, with 16 bases between the two ends. The V gene's germline CDR1 is SGHTA and CDR2 FQGNSA. This CDR3 is built from 17 residues. Full variable domain (remainder filled in from reference TRBV7-2 and TRBJ2-3): GAGVSQSPSNKVTEKGKDVELRCDPISGHTALYWYRQSLGQGLEFLIYFQGNSAPDKSGLPSDRFSAERTGGSVSTLTIQRTQQEDSAVYLCASSLTERTAGTDTQYFGPGTRLTVL.

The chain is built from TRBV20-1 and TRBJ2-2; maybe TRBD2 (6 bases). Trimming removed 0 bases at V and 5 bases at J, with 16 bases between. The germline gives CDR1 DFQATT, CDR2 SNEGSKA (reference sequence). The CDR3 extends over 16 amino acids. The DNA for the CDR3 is TGCAGTGCTAGAGACTCGAGGAGAGGAGGGACCGGGGAGCTGTTTTTT. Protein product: CSARDSRRGGTGELFF.

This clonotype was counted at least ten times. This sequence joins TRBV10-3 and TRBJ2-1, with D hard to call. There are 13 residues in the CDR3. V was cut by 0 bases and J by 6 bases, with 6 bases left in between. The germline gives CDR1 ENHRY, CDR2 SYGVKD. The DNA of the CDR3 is TGTGCCATCAGTGAGTCGGAGCTCAATGAGCAGTTCTTC. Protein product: CAISESELNEQFF.

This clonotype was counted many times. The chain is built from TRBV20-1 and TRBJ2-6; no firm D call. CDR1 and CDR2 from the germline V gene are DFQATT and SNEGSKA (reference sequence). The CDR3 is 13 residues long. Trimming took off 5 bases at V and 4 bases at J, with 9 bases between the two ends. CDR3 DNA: TGCAGTGCTTACAGATCCGGGGCCAACGTCCTGACTTTC. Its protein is CSAYRSGANVLTF.